These T cell receptor beta chains were read from a single sample in a study of post-analysis software for immune sequencing data. TCRdb recomputed calls from the PCR reads with MiXCR, one row per CDR3 protein. The profile covers 150,000 to 200,000 distinct CDR3 sequences, with over 25% appearing a single time and about 1.4% taken by the ten largest. Sequencing used blood. The source of these receptors is a girl between 5 and 17 years old with multiple sclerosis. Each CDR3 is given with its conserved first and last residue. A D gene is named only where the DNA matches it firmly. Only some rows state a clone size, as once, few, many or a class for expanded clones.

abundance: NA
j_gene: TRBJ1-2
len: 17
v_gene: TRBV20-1
d_gene: TRBD1
CDR3aa: CSALTPRGQGSSYGYTF
CDR3nt: TGCAGTGCGTTAACCCCACGAGGACAGGGAAGCAGCTATGGCTACACCTTC

abundance: NA
j_gene: TRBJ2-2
len: 13
v_gene: TRBV20-1
d_gene: TRBD2
CDR3aa: CSAPERGTGERFF
CDR3nt: TGCAGTGCTCCCGAGCGGGGCACCGGGGAGCGGTTTTTT

abundance: NA
j_gene: TRBJ1-1
len: 12
v_gene: TRBV29-1
d_gene: NA
CDR3aa: CSVELSLSEAFF
CDR3nt: TGCAGCGTTGAACTGTCCTTGTCTGAAGCTTTCTTT

abundance: NA
j_gene: TRBJ2-2
len: 15
v_gene: TRBV9
d_gene: NA
CDR3aa: CASSVAGKNTGELFF
CDR3nt: TGTGCCAGCAGCGTGGCAGGAAAGAACACCGGGGAGCTGTTTTTT

abundance: many
j_gene: TRBJ2-3
len: 17
v_gene: TRBV27
d_gene: NA
CDR3aa: CASSLVNRAMRADTQYF
CDR3nt: TGTGCCAGCAGTTTAGTTAACAGGGCGATGAGGGCAGATACGCAGTATTTT

abundance: NA
j_gene: TRBJ2-3
len: 16
v_gene: TRBV5-5
d_gene: TRBD2
CDR3aa: CASSPGLGGSTDTQYF
CDR3nt: TGTGCCAGCAGCCCTGGACTAGGTGGGAGCACAGATACGCAGTATTTT

abundance: NA
j_gene: TRBJ1-5
len: 16
v_gene: TRBV12-3/TRBV12-4
d_gene: NA
CDR3aa: CASSQNRVSGNQPQHF
CDR3nt: TGTGCCAGCAGTCAGAACAGGGTTTCAGGCAATCAGCCCCAGCATTTT

abundance: few
j_gene: TRBJ2-7
len: 15
v_gene: TRBV7-8
d_gene: TRBD1
CDR3aa: CASTPSTGNPYEQYF
CDR3nt: TGTGCCAGCACCCCGTCGACAGGGAATCCCTACGAGCAGTACTTC

abundance: many
j_gene: TRBJ2-1
len: 15
v_gene: TRBV5-1
d_gene: NA
CDR3aa: CASSLVPSRENEQFF
CDR3nt: TGCGCCAGCAGCTTGGTTCCAAGTAGGGAGAACGAGCAGTTCTTC

abundance: many
j_gene: TRBJ2-1
len: 17
v_gene: TRBV4-2
d_gene: NA
CDR3aa: CASSQAVVRTSLNEQFF
CDR3nt: TGTGCCAGCAGCCAAGCCGTTGTGCGGACTTCCCTCAATGAGCAGTTCTTC

abundance: NA
j_gene: TRBJ1-4
len: 19
v_gene: TRBV5-1
d_gene: NA
CDR3aa: CASSLEAGRHLRGNEKLFF
CDR3nt: TGCGCCAGCAGCCTGGAGGCGGGGCGCCATCTCAGGGGTAATGAAAAACTGTTTTTT

abundance: many
j_gene: TRBJ2-7
len: 14
v_gene: TRBV29-1
d_gene: NA
CDR3aa: CSVEEGLPPYEQYF
CDR3nt: TGCAGCGTTGAAGAGGGGCTTCCCCCCTACGAGCAGTACTTC

abundance: NA
j_gene: TRBJ2-1
len: 15
v_gene: TRBV7-2
d_gene: NA
CDR3aa: CASSLTRGLGNEQFF
CDR3nt: TGTGCCAGCAGCTTAACTAGAGGGTTGGGCAATGAGCAGTTCTTC

abundance: few
j_gene: TRBJ2-7
len: 14
v_gene: TRBV11-2
d_gene: NA
CDR3aa: CASSYVDRAYEQYF
CDR3nt: TGTGCCAGCAGCTACGTGGACAGAGCCTACGAGCAGTACTTC

abundance: many
j_gene: TRBJ2-7
len: 14
v_gene: TRBV3-1
d_gene: NA
CDR3aa: CASSQVPAVSEQYF
CDR3nt: TGTGCCAGCAGCCAAGTCCCAGCGGTGAGCGAGCAGTACTTC

abundance: many
j_gene: TRBJ2-1
len: 14
v_gene: TRBV7-7
d_gene: NA
CDR3aa: CASSLEGRDAEQFF
CDR3nt: TGTGCTAGCAGCCTGGAGGGCAGGGACGCTGAGCAGTTCTTC

abundance: many
j_gene: TRBJ2-3
len: 16
v_gene: TRBV20-1
d_gene: TRBD2
CDR3aa: CSAMPLGGRHRDTQYF
CDR3nt: TGCAGTGCTATGCCCCTGGGCGGGAGACACAGAGATACGCAGTATTTT

abundance: many
j_gene: TRBJ2-5
len: 15
v_gene: TRBV12-3/TRBV12-4
d_gene: NA
CDR3aa: CASSLLNTFAVTQYF
CDR3nt: TGTGCCAGCAGCTTACTTAATACTTTCGCGGTTACCCAGTACTTC

abundance: few
j_gene: TRBJ1-1
len: 13
v_gene: TRBV5-1
d_gene: NA
CDR3aa: CASSFEHNTEAFF
CDR3nt: TGCGCCAGCAGCTTCGAACACAACACTGAAGCTTTCTTT

abundance: NA
j_gene: TRBJ2-2
len: 15
v_gene: TRBV5-5
d_gene: NA
CDR3aa: CASSLVKTYTGELFF
CDR3nt: TGTGCCAGCAGCTTGGTCAAGACGTACACCGGGGAGCTGTTTTTT

abundance: many
j_gene: TRBJ1-2
len: 13
v_gene: TRBV20-1
d_gene: TRBD1
CDR3aa: CSASVTGKDGYTF
CDR3nt: TGCAGTGCTAGCGTGACAGGGAAGGATGGCTACACCTTC

abundance: NA
j_gene: TRBJ2-3
len: 14
v_gene: TRBV27
d_gene: NA
CDR3aa: CATHENSGTDTQYF
CDR3nt: TGTGCCACCCATGAGAATAGCGGCACAGATACGCAGTATTTT